The 19 T cell receptor beta chains below come from one sample, sequenced in a study of blood T cell repertoires in COVID-19. The table came from immunoSEQ multiplex PCR; TCRdb's copy has only in-frame clones and leaves some out. The sample has 62,000 or so clones; roughly three quarters are singletons. Specimen: peripheral blood. The receptors here all came from a man aged 60 to 69 with COVID-19, enrolled during active disease.

The chain couples TRBV6-1 to TRBJ1-1, with D unresolved. V shed 1 base and J shed 7 bases, with 4 bases lying between them. Germline CDR1 reads MNHNS; CDR2 reads SASEGT. The CDR3 has 11 amino acids. The CDR3 loop reads CASSEVREAFF. Here the CDR3 DNA reads TGTGCCAGCAGTGAAGTCCGTGAAGCTTTCTTT.

The rearrangement joins TRBV10-2 to TRBJ2-5; D is uncertain. The CDR3 is made up of 12 amino acids. The V gene lost 5 bases and the J gene lost 5 bases, with 9 bases spanning the gap. In germline, CDR1 is WSHSY, CDR2 SAAADI. The CDR3 here is CASSSVGETQYF. In DNA form, the CDR3 reads TGCGCCAGCAGTTCGGTGGGCGAGACCCAGTACTTC.

J is TRBJ1-5 and V is TRBV6-6; 7 bases are a match to TRBD1. With V trimmed by 8 bases and J by 6 bases, 4 bases remained unmatched. This CDR3 contains 12 residues. The germline CDR1 and CDR2 sequences are MNHNY and SVGAGI (reference sequence). The CDR3 loop reads CASSGGSQPQHF. The CDR3 nucleotides read TGTGCCAGCTCAGGGGGTAGTCAGCCCCAGCATTTT.

The rearrangement joins TRBV29-1 to TRBJ2-7, with no clear D. Germline CDR1 reads SQVTM; CDR2 reads ANQGSEA. V was cut by 0 bases and J by 3 bases, with 9 bases left in between. The CDR3 has 13 residues. CDR3 amino acids: CSVEDQEHYEQYF. The CDR3 DNA reads TGCAGCGTTGAAGATCAGGAACACTACGAGCAGTACTTC.

The rearrangement uses TRBV29-1 and TRBJ2-7; 7 nucleotides line up with TRBD1. V was pared by 6 bases and J by 6 bases, with 8 bases of the junction left unmatched. CDR3 length: 12 residues. Germline V gene sequence: CDR1 SQVTM, CDR2 ANQGSEA. The CDR3 DNA is TGCAGCGTAAAACCAGGGACAGCCGAGCAGTACTTC. The encoded protein is CSVKPGTAEQYF.

The V gene is TRBV9, the J gene TRBJ1-4, with D tentatively TRBD1 (5 bases). This CDR3 contains 16 residues. Germline lookup yields CDR1 SGDLS and CDR2 YYNGEE. V gave up 4 bases and J gave up 1 base, with 14 bases separating them. Written as DNA, the CDR3 is TGTGCCAGCAGCCCCCGCCGGGGGGGAACTAATGAAAAACTGTTTTTT. Translation: CASSPRRGGTNEKLFF.

The chain uses TRBV6-5 and TRBJ1-5; 7 bases are shared with TRBD1. CDR1 MNHEY and CDR2 SVGAGI come from the germline V gene. J lost 5 bases, V lost 4 bases, and 8 bases had no gene match. CDR3 length: 15 amino acids. The DNA for the CDR3 is TGTGCCAGCAGTTCCGGGACAGTTGGGGATCAGCCCCAGCATTTT. Its translation: CASSSGTVGDQPQHF.

The CDR3 region has the DNA TGTGCCAGCAGCCCCCGGACTGACTCCTACGAGCAGTACTTC. This sequence encodes CASSPRTDSYEQYF. The rearrangement uses TRBV3-1 (or the pseudogene TRBV3-2) and TRBJ2-7, with D maybe TRBD2 (5 bases). The V and J ends lost 4 bases and 0 bases respectively, with 10 bases between them. The CDR3 extends over 14 amino acids. The germline gives CDR1 LGHDT, CDR2 YNNKEL (reference sequence).

A few counts support this clone. The chain uses TRBV6-5 and TRBJ1-1, with a tentative D call TRBD1 (5 bases). CDR1 MNHEY and CDR2 SVGAGI come from the germline V gene. Trimming pared 3 bases from V and 0 bases from J, leaving 11 bases between. CDR3 length: 15 amino acids. CDR3 residues: CASSYTGGVNTEAFF. As DNA, the CDR3 is TGTGCCAGCAGTTATACAGGTGGGGTGAACACTGAAGCTTTCTTT.

This clone showed up just a few times. The chain employs TRBV3-1 (or the pseudogene TRBV3-2) and TRBJ1-6; D is undetermined. The CDR3 sequence is 13 residues long. Trimming took off 3 bases at V and 9 bases at J, with 9 bases between the two ends. The germline V gene encodes CDR1 LGHDT and CDR2 YNNKEL (reference sequence). The CDR3 DNA follows: TGTGCCAGCAGCCATGGAGCGTTTTCACCCCTCCACTTT. The encoded protein is CASSHGAFSPLHF.

This sequence joins TRBV4-1 and TRBJ1-6; D gene uncertain. The germline V gene encodes CDR1 MGHRA and CDR2 YSYEKL. The CDR3 extends over 16 amino acids. Trimming took off 0 bases at V and 9 bases at J, with 15 bases between the two ends. This CDR3 reads CASSQDRALPGSPLHF. CDR3 DNA: TGCGCCAGCAGCCAAGATAGAGCTCTACCAGGTTCACCCCTCCACTTT.

V and J are TRBV27 and TRBJ2-7; TRBD2 matches at 7 bases. CDR1 and CDR2 from the germline V gene are MNHEY and SMNVEV (reference sequence). With 6 bases clipped from V and 7 bases from J, the junction kept 15 bases outside the gene matches. This CDR3 has 15 amino acids. The CDR3 DNA follows: TGTGCCAGCAGCCCAGGGAGGGCTACTCGGGAGGAGCAGTACTTC. Encoded protein: CASSPGRATREEQYF.

The gene calls are TRBV10-1 and TRBJ2-3; D gene ambiguous. CDR3 length: 13 amino acids. Germline assignment: CDR1 WNHNN and CDR2 SYGVQD (reference sequence). V lost 3 bases, J lost 3 bases, and 7 bases lay in between. The CDR3 loop is CASSDELTDTQYF. The DNA for the CDR3 is TGCGCCAGCAGTGATGAACTGACAGATACGCAGTATTTT.

The chain joins TRBV18 to TRBJ2-6; no definite D call. The V end was cut by 4 bases, the J end by 1 base, with 14 bases between. The CDR3 covers 17 residues. Per germline, CDR1 KGHSH and CDR2 LQKENI. CDR3 residues: CASSRNGISSGANVLTF. CDR3 DNA sequence: TGTGCCAGCTCACGTAACGGTATTTCTTCTGGGGCCAACGTCCTGACTTTC.

In its sample, this clone was seen once. This sequence joins TRBV5-1 and TRBJ2-7; D may be TRBD2 (6 bases). Germline V gene data show CDR1 as SGHRS and CDR2 as YFSETQ. This CDR3 contains 15 residues. The V gene lost 4 bases and the J gene lost 3 bases, with 17 bases spanning the gap. CDR3 DNA: TGCGCCAGCAGCAAACTGGGGGACTTAGACTACGAGCAGTACTTC. Its protein product is CASSKLGDLDYEQYF.

The CDR3: CASSILGQLNDEQFF. CDR3 nucleotide sequence: TGTGCCAGTAGTATTCTGGGACAGCTTAACGATGAGCAGTTCTTC. The chain is built from TRBV19 and TRBJ2-1; 7 bases are shared with TRBD1. Trimming cost V 3 bases and J 8 bases; bases outside gene matches: 10. The CDR3 length is 15 residues. Germline V lookup: CDR1 LNHDA, CDR2 SQIVND (reference sequence).

This clone was counted once. The gene calls are TRBV10-3 and TRBJ2-7; maybe TRBD2 (7 bases). V lost 5 bases, J lost 5 bases, and 13 bases lay in between. Germline V CDR1 and CDR2: ENHRY, SYGVKD. The CDR3 loop spans 13 amino acids. The CDR3 loop reads CAISRGASHEQYF. CDR3 nucleotides: TGTGCCATCAGTCGGGGGGCTAGCCACGAGCAGTACTTC.

The V and J genes are TRBV27 and TRBJ2-5; D remains unclear. CDR3 size: 13 residues. Trimming pared 3 bases from V and 9 bases from J, leaving 14 bases between. Germline V CDR1 and CDR2: MNHEY, SMNVEV (reference sequence). The chain's CDR3 is CASSFGLERPQYF. CDR3 nucleotide sequence: TGTGCCAGCAGTTTTGGGCTTGAGAGACCCCAGTACTTC.

This chain joins TRBV5-4 and TRBJ2-3; possibly TRBD2 for D (6 bases). The V and J ends lost 4 bases and 6 bases respectively, with 9 bases between them. CDR3 length: 12 residues. CDR1 SGHNT and CDR2 YYREEE come from the germline V gene (reference sequence). The CDR3 bases are TGTGCCAGCAGCCGGGGGACGGATACGCAGTATTTT. This encodes CASSRGTDTQYF.